The clone carrying this T cell receptor (beta chain) was seen only a few times. The antigen remains unidentified. TCRdb passed the PCR reads through MiXCR, listing each CDR3 protein once. Seen here are about 510,000 distinct CDR3 sequences, about 25% observed once, and the top ten hold just over 0.75%. This specimen comes from a study of molecular identifiers for immune sequencing clone quantification. Study conclusions and caveats: Spiked TCR RNA from one Jurkat cell reportedly showed up when mixed among around 1 million naive cells.

Naive CD8 T cells were sorted, and the gate applied was CD8+CD4-CCR7+CD45RA+. The V gene end was trimmed by 5 bases and the J gene end by 2 bases; junction bases not matched to a gene: 6. CDR3 length equals 15 residues. The germline V gene has CDR1 LNHDA and CDR2 SQIVND (reference sequence). Sequenced: naive CD8+ T cells from blood, with Jurkat cell RNA spiked in. Subset specified: FACS-sorted CD8+CD4-CCR7+CD45RA+ naive T cells. The chain joins TRBV19 to TRBJ2-3, with 8 nucleotides matching TRBD1. This receptor was identified in a human donor in good health. Some libraries in this study had Jurkat cell RNA spiked in. CDR3 protein: CASSVGQAYTDTQYF. In DNA form, the CDR3 reads TGTGCCAGTAGTGTGGGACAGGCGTACACAGATACGCAGTATTTT.